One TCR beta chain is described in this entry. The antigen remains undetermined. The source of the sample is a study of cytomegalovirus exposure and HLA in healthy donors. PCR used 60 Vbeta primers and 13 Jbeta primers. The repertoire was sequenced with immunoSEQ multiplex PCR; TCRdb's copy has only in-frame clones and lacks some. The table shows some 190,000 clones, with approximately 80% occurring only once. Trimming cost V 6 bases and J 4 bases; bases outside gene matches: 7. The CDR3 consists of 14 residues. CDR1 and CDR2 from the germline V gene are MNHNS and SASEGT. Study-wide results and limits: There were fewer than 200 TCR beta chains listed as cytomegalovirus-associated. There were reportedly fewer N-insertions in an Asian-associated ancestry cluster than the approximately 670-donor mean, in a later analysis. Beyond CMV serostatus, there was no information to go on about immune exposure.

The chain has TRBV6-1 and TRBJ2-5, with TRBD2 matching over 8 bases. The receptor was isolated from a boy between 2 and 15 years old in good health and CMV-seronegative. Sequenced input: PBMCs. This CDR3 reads CASSVGGGGETQYF. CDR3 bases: TGTGCCAGCAGCGTCGGGGGGGGTGGAGAGACCCAGTACTTC.